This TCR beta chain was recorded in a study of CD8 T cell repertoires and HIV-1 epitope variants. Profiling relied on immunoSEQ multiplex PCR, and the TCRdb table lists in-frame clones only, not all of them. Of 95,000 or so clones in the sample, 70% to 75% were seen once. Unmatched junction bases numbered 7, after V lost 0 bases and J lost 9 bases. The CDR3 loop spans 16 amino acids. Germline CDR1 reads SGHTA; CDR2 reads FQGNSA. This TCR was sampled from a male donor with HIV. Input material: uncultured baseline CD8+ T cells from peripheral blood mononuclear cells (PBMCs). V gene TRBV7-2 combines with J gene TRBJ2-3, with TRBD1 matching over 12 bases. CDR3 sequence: CASSLAGQGALGTQYF. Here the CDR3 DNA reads TGTGCCAGCAGCTTAGCGGGACAGGGGGCGTTGGGGACGCAGTATTTT.